A selection of T cell receptor beta chains follows, all from one sample in a study of blood T cell repertoires in COVID-19. The table came from immunoSEQ multiplex PCR; TCRdb's copy has only in-frame clones and leaves some out. The sample includes 200,000 or so clones, around four fifths of them seen just once. Sequencing used peripheral blood. Every receptor here comes from a human donor with acute or convalescent COVID-19. The donor label of this sample is uncertain. CDR3s include the opening cysteine and the closing phenylalanine or tryptophan. A D gene is named only where the DNA matches it firmly. Rows give clone size only sometimes, using once, few, many, or a class for an expanded clone.

CDR3aa | CDR3nt | abundance | j_gene | v_gene | d_gene
CASSLDSGDQPQHF | TGCGCCAGCAGCTTGGATTCGGGGGATCAGCCCCAGCATTTT | once | TRBJ1-5 | TRBV5-1 | NA
CASSQFSGPNEQFF | TGTGCCAGCAGCCAGTTCAGCGGGCCCAATGAGCAGTTCTTC | NA | TRBJ2-1 | TRBV3-1/TRBV3-2 | NA
CASSLGQGNTEAFF | TGTGCCAGCTCTCTAGGACAGGGGAACACTGAAGCTTTCTTT | NA | TRBJ1-1 | TRBV18 | TRBD1
CASRTTDNSGNTIYF | TGTGCCAGTAGAACGACAGATAACTCTGGAAACACCATATATTTT | NA | TRBJ1-3 | TRBV19 | NA
CASSPRVAGGWTGELFF | TGCGCCAGCAGCCCCCGGGTAGCGGGAGGGTGGACCGGGGAGCTGTTTTTT | NA | TRBJ2-2 | TRBV4-1 | TRBD2
CASRGADYGYTF | TGTGCCAGCCGGGGGGCAGACTATGGCTACACCTTC | NA | TRBJ1-2 | TRBV2 | NA
CASSLERTSGYNEQFF | TGTGCCAGCAGTTTAGAGCGTACTAGCGGCTACAATGAGCAGTTCTTC | NA | TRBJ2-1 | TRBV27 | TRBD2
CASSAQGLYSNQPQHF | TGTGCCAGCAGTGCACAGGGACTATATAGCAATCAGCCCCAGCATTTT | NA | TRBJ1-5 | TRBV2 | NA
CASSERQGTYYGYTF | TGTGCCAGCAGTGAGCGACAGGGTACATACTATGGCTACACCTTC | NA | TRBJ1-2 | TRBV2 | TRBD1
CASRWDRMSSYEQYF | TGTGCCAGCAGGTGGGACAGGATGAGCTCCTACGAGCAGTACTTC | NA | TRBJ2-7 | TRBV2 | TRBD1
CATDWVRQPQHF | TGTGCCACCGACTGGGTCCGTCAGCCCCAGCATTTT | NA | TRBJ1-5 | TRBV12-3/TRBV12-4 | NA
CASSELGSSGRNQPQHF | TGTGCCAGCAGTGAGTTGGGGAGTTCGGGCCGCAATCAGCCCCAGCATTTT | NA | TRBJ1-5 | TRBV6-1 | NA
CASSDGLPGTGVKETQYF | TGTGCCAGCAGTGACGGACTTCCCGGGACAGGGGTAAAAGAGACCCAGTACTTC | NA | TRBJ2-5 | TRBV6-1 | TRBD1
CASSRGTGYTDTQYF | TGTGCCAGCAGCCGTGGGACAGGCTACACAGATACGCAGTATTTT | NA | TRBJ2-3 | TRBV6-5 | TRBD1